The 29 T cell receptor beta chains given below trace back to one sample, sequenced in a study of T cell responses to AZD1222 COVID-19 vaccine. Clones were sequenced by immunoSEQ multiplex PCR, and TCRdb holds only the in-frame ones, with some missing. The table includes about 90,000 clones, 90% to 95% detected once. The specimen comprised peripheral blood, sampled on day 0 of MenACWY control vaccination. The source of these receptors is an adult in good health.

This clone was detected only once. The genes are TRBV7-2 and TRBJ1-2, with 11 bases identical to TRBD1. J gave up 5 bases and V 3 bases, and 5 bases lay outside the gene matches. Germline CDR1 reads SGHTA; CDR2 reads FQGNSA. This CDR3 comprises 15 residues. The CDR3 bases are TGTGCCAGCAGCTTGGACAGGGGGCCTTGGTATGGCTACACCTTC. It translates to CASSLDRGPWYGYTF.

A few counts support this clone. V gene TRBV7-3 combines with J gene TRBJ2-7; 8 nucleotides match TRBD2. The V gene's germline CDR1 is SGHTA and CDR2 FQGTGA. This CDR3 has 14 residues. Losses at the gene ends were 8 bases for V and 5 bases for J; bases not matched to a gene: 11. CDR3 nucleotides: TGTGCCAGCTCCGAGGCGGGAGGTGGCAACGAGCAGTACTTC. Its protein product is CASSEAGGGNEQYF.

V and J are TRBV7-9 and TRBJ2-3; 12 positions match TRBD2. Trimming took 2 bases from V and 1 from J; bases not matched to a gene: 1. Germline V lookup: CDR1 SEHNR, CDR2 FQNEAQ (reference sequence). The CDR3 length is 16 residues. The CDR3 region is CASSLRLAGGTDTQYF. CDR3 nucleotide sequence: TGTGCCAGCAGCTTAAGACTAGCGGGGGGCACAGATACGCAGTATTTT.

The chain carries TRBV9 and TRBJ1-4; D gene ambiguous. V shed 4 bases and J shed 8 bases, with 15 bases lying between them. Germline assignment: CDR1 SGDLS and CDR2 YYNGEE. This CDR3 has 14 amino acids. For the CDR3, the DNA is TGTGCCAGCAGCCGGCAGCGGGGAGAGGAAAAACTGTTTTTT. Its translation: CASSRQRGEEKLFF.

This clone was counted a few times. The J gene is TRBJ1-1, the V gene TRBV18; D is possibly TRBD1 (6 bases). V was clipped by 0 bases and J by 6 bases, with 14 bases between them. Germline-derived CDR1 and CDR2 are KGHSH and LQKENI. This CDR3 has 15 amino acids. The CDR3: CASSPPNQGFSEAFF. CDR3 coding DNA: TGTGCCAGCTCACCACCTAATCAGGGGTTCTCTGAAGCTTTCTTT. The entire variable domain, with the rest obtained from reference TRBV18 and TRBJ1-1, is as follows: NAGVMQNPRHLVRRRGQEARLRCSPMKGHSHVYWYRQLPEEGLKFMVYLQKENIIDESGMPKERFSAEFPKEGPSILRIQQVVRGDSAAYFCASSPPNQGFSEAFFGQGTRLTVV.

This chain uses TRBV7-2 with TRBJ2-1, with 12 bases lining up with TRBD2. V shed 5 bases and J 9 bases; nucleotides not matched to a gene: 8. The germline gives CDR1 SGHTA, CDR2 FQGNSA. This CDR3 is 15 amino acids long. In DNA form, the CDR3 reads TGTGCCAGCAGCCTCCGACTAGCGGGAGAAGGTGAGCAGTTCTTC. It specifies CASSLRLAGEGEQFF.

This clone was seen just once. V gene TRBV7-8 combines with J gene TRBJ1-5; D is uncertain. From germline, CDR1 is SGHVS and CDR2 FQNEAQ. The CDR3 contains 13 residues. Deletions cut 10 bases from V and 0 bases from J, with 10 bases between. The CDR3 DNA is TGTGCCACCACAGATTATAGCAATCAGCCCCAGCATTTT. This gives the protein CATTDYSNQPQHF.

The V call is TRBV5-6, the J call TRBJ2-5; TRBD1 matches 10 bases. This CDR3 is built from 16 residues. The germline V gene encodes CDR1 SGHDT and CDR2 YYEEEE. V was pared by 0 bases and J by 2 bases, with 4 bases of the junction left unmatched. The CDR3 reads CASSLGGQGFQETQYF. In DNA form, the CDR3 reads TGTGCCAGCAGCTTGGGGGGACAGGGGTTTCAAGAGACCCAGTACTTC.

The chain combines TRBV21-1 with TRBJ1-5. TRBV21-1 is a pseudogene segment. The CDR3 runs to 14 residues. The CDR3 sequence: CARGWSVLNQPQHF. In nucleotides, the CDR3 is TGTGCCAGGGGTTGGTCAGTACTCAATCAGCCCCAGCATTTT.

V gene TRBV2 combines with J gene TRBJ2-7; tentative D call: TRBD2 (6 bases). Trimming removed 4 bases from V and 2 bases from J, with 6 bases in between. The length of the CDR3 is 12 residues. Germline values: CDR1 SNHLY, CDR2 FYNNEI. The CDR3 protein is CASSGLAYEQYF. In DNA, the CDR3 is TGTGCCAGCAGTGGACTAGCCTACGAGCAGTACTTC.

The chain combines TRBV12-3 or TRBV12-4 with TRBJ1-2; 10 bases fit TRBD1. The length of the CDR3 is 13 residues. The ends lost 3 bases at V and 7 bases at J; junction bases unmatched: 2. CDR3 in DNA: TGTGCCAGCAGTTTCAGGGACAGGGGTGGCTACACCTTC. Translating it yields CASSFRDRGGYTF.

This clone appeared once. The J gene is TRBJ1-1, the V gene TRBV29-1; D uncertain. The CDR3 loop spans 13 amino acids. Trimming took 0 bases from V and 2 from J, leaving 7 bases between them. Germline V gene lookup returns CDR1 SQVTM and CDR2 ANQGSEA. The CDR3 coding sequence is TGCAGCGTTGAAGAAGTCAGTAACACTGAAGCTTTCTTT. Amino acids: CSVEEVSNTEAFF.

This clone came up once. The gene calls are TRBV10-3 and TRBJ2-2; 9 bases fit TRBD1. V lost 8 bases, J lost 3 bases, and 4 bases stayed unmatched. Germline CDR1 ENHRY, CDR2 SYGVKD. There are 14 residues in the CDR3. The CDR3 DNA is TGTGCCATCGGTGGGGACAGGGACACCGGGGAGCTGTTTTTT. Residues: CAIGGDRDTGELFF.

This clone showed up just once. This chain uses TRBV20-1 with TRBJ2-7; D is possibly TRBD2 (6 bases). CDR1 DFQATT and CDR2 SNEGSKA come from the germline V gene (reference sequence). The CDR3 is made up of 11 amino acids. V lost 6 bases and J 6 bases, leaving 12 bases between the germline ends. CDR3 protein: CSALGGSEQYF. DNA of the CDR3: TGCAGTGCCCTCGGGGGTAGCGAGCAGTACTTC.

This clone was detected once. V is TRBV19 and J is TRBJ1-6; D might be TRBD1 (5 bases). Germline CDR1 LNHDA, CDR2 SQIVND (reference sequence). Trimming shortened V by 3 bases and J by 7 bases, and 22 bases separated the two germline ends. CDR3 length equals 18 residues. CDR3 bases: TGTGCCAGTAGTATCACCAGGGCTGGGGTTGGAGGCAATTCACCCCTCCACTTT. Translating gives CASSITRAGVGGNSPLHF.

The rearrangement joins TRBV5-6 to TRBJ2-5, with 11 bases aligning to TRBD2. J lost 1 base, V lost 4 bases, and 6 bases had no gene match. This CDR3 spans 16 amino acids. CDR1 is SGHDT, CDR2 YYEEEE, per germline. CDR3 protein: CASSVTSGSSQETQYF. As DNA, the CDR3 is TGTGCCAGCAGCGTTACTAGCGGGAGCTCCCAAGAGACCCAGTACTTC. The full variable domain, with the rest looked up from reference TRBV5-6 and TRBJ2-5, is DAGVTQSPTHLIKTRGQQVTLRCSPKSGHDTVSWYQQALGQGPQFIFQYYEEEERQRGNFPDRFSGHQFPNYSSELNVNALLLGDSALYLCASSVTSGSSQETQYFGPGTRLLVL.

This chain joins TRBV28 and TRBJ2-3; 14 nucleotides agree with TRBD2. CDR1 and CDR2 (germline): MDHEN, SYDVKM. The J segment lost 0 bases and the V segment lost 5 bases, leaving 4 bases of the junction unmatched. The CDR3 loop spans 17 amino acids. CDR3 sequence reads: CASSGTSGRRSTDTQYF. CDR3 DNA sequence: TGTGCCAGCAGTGGGACTAGCGGGAGACGTAGCACAGATACGCAGTATTTT.

This chain connects TRBV27 to TRBJ1-2; 7 bases line up with TRBD1. V lost 5 bases and J lost 8; bases outside the gene matches: 8. CDR1 is MNHEY, CDR2 SMNVEV, per germline (reference sequence). The CDR3 has 13 amino acids. The CDR3 loop is CASSPRQGWGYTF. As DNA, the CDR3 is TGTGCCAGCAGTCCCCGACAGGGATGGGGCTACACCTTC.

The chain links TRBV5-1 to TRBJ2-5; D not certain. The CDR3 contains 13 residues. CDR1 and CDR2 (germline): SGHRS, YFSETQ. V was cut by 0 bases and J by 1 base, with 4 bases left in between. The CDR3 is CASSLGGQETQYF. The DNA of the CDR3 is TGCGCCAGCAGCTTGGGGGGCCAAGAGACCCAGTACTTC. The whole variable domain, remainder taken from reference TRBV5-1 and TRBJ2-5, is KAGVTQTPRYLIKTRGQQVTLSCSPISGHRSVSWYQQTPGQGLQFLFEYFSETQRNKGNFPGRFSGRQFSNSRSEMNVSTLELGDSALYLCASSLGGQETQYFGPGTRLLVL.

This sequence joins TRBV7-9 and TRBJ1-2, with 11 bases fitting TRBD1. The CDR3 runs to 14 residues. Germline-derived CDR1 and CDR2 are SEHNR and FQNEAQ (reference sequence). V shed 3 bases, J shed 11 bases, and the junction held 8 bases outside the gene matches. CDR3 bases: TGTGCCAGCAGCTTCCCCGGACAGGGGGCAAGGTACACCTTC. Its protein is CASSFPGQGARYTF.

V gene TRBV28 combines with J gene TRBJ2-3; 7 bases match TRBD1. This CDR3 spans 15 amino acids. Germline CDR1 is MDHEN and CDR2 is SYDVKM. V trimming: 4 bases; J trimming: 2 bases; junction bases outside the gene matches: 6. The CDR3 loop is CASSSRQGPTDTQYF. The CDR3 nucleotides are TGTGCCAGCAGTTCCCGACAGGGCCCCACAGATACGCAGTATTTT. Based on the CDR3 plus reference TRBV28 and TRBJ2-3, the full variable domain is DVKVTQSSRYLVKRTGEKVFLECVQDMDHENMFWYRQDPGLGLRLIYFSYDVKMKEKGDIPEGYSVSREKKERFSLILESASTNQTSMYLCASSSRQGPTDTQYFGPGTRLTVL.

The chain carries TRBV11-3 and TRBJ2-2; possible D gene TRBD2, 5 bases. V gave up 5 bases and J gave up 4 bases, with 8 bases separating them. The length of the CDR3 is 13 residues. Germline CDR1 reads SGHNT; CDR2 reads YENEEA. CDR3 DNA: TGTGCCAGCAGCCCGCGGGTCACCGGGGAGCTGTTTTTT. It specifies CASSPRVTGELFF.

The chain joins TRBV5-5 to TRBJ1-4, with D perhaps TRBD1 (6 bases). Trimming took off 6 bases at V and 2 bases at J, with 20 bases between the two ends. Germline V gene sequence: CDR1 SGHKS, CDR2 YYEKEE (reference sequence). This CDR3 spans 17 amino acids. Written as DNA, the CDR3 is TGTGCCAGCACCATCCCGGGAGGGGGTTATACTAATGAAAAACTGTTTTTT. This gives the protein CASTIPGGGYTNEKLFF.

CDR3 in DNA: TGTGCCAGTCAGCAGGGGACCAACACCGGGGAGCTGTTTTTT. Protein sequence: CASQQGTNTGELFF. The chain joins TRBV19 to TRBJ2-2, with D maybe TRBD1 (6 bases). Looked up from germline, CDR1 is LNHDA and CDR2 is SQIVND (reference sequence). V was clipped by 8 bases and J by 2 bases, with 12 bases between them. The CDR3 consists of 14 residues.

This chain links TRBV2 with TRBJ2-1, with 11 bases fitting TRBD2. V shed 7 bases and J 0 bases; nucleotides not matched to a gene: 5. Germline assignment: CDR1 SNHLY and CDR2 FYNNEI. This CDR3 is built from 16 residues. The CDR3 sequence is CASTELAGASYNEQFF. The CDR3 DNA reads as TGTGCCAGCACCGAACTAGCGGGGGCCTCCTACAATGAGCAGTTCTTC.

This clone was counted a few times. The rearrangement joins TRBV5-1 to TRBJ2-5, with 10 bases aligning to TRBD1. V lost 4 bases, J lost 2 bases, and 8 bases stayed unmatched. The CDR3 is made up of 16 amino acids. Germline loops: CDR1 SGHRS, CDR2 YFSETQ. The CDR3 here is CASSARQGALQETQYF. The CDR3 bases are TGCGCCAGCAGCGCCAGACAGGGGGCCCTTCAAGAGACCCAGTACTTC.

The J gene is TRBJ2-2, the V gene TRBV10-3; TRBD1 aligns across 7 bases. This CDR3 is built from 15 residues. Germline V gene data show CDR1 as ENHRY and CDR2 as SYGVKD. The V segment lost 10 bases and the J segment 4 bases; nucleotides outside the gene matches: 12. CDR3 in amino acids: CATQSGTVRTGELFF. The DNA for the CDR3 is TGTGCCACGCAATCCGGGACAGTCCGCACCGGGGAGCTGTTTTTT.

The chain links TRBV2 to TRBJ2-5; D could derive from TRBD1 or TRBD2 (7 bases each). Germline assignment: CDR1 SNHLY and CDR2 FYNNEI. The CDR3 contains 12 residues. The germline V and J ends were trimmed by 6 bases and 9 bases, with 14 bases remaining between them. CDR3 DNA: TGTGCCAGCAGCTCAGGGGGGGAGTCCCAGTACTTC. Amino acid sequence: CASSSGGESQYF.

Regarding this clone: One junction end disagrees with the germline gene, perhaps due to a read error. The chain joins TRBV24-1 to TRBJ1-5, with D possibly TRBD1 on 6 matching bases. The length of the CDR3 is 14 residues. Germline CDR1 is KGHDR and CDR2 is SFDVKD. The CDR3 DNA sequence: TGTGCCACAAGTGGTGGGGGCGAACTACAGCCCCAGCATTTT. Residues: CATSGGGELQPQHF.